One and the same sample provided the 24 T cell receptor beta chains below, sequenced in a study of identical twins. Via MiXCR, TCRdb re-called the 5' RACE reads, giving one row per CDR3 protein. Among hundreds of thousands of distinct CDR3 sequences, 15% to 20% were seen once, and the ten largest hold less than 15%. The same data also contributed to another study, on T cells expressing NK-cell markers.

Source material: PBMCs. Receptors originate from a woman younger than 35 in good health.

This clonotype appeared a single time. The V gene is TRBV9, the J gene TRBJ2-1; a weak D match, TRBD2 (6 bases). V was cut by 3 bases and J by 2 bases, with 15 bases left in between. Germline CDR1 reads SGDLS; CDR2 reads YYNGEE. The CDR3 loop spans 16 amino acids. Here the CDR3 reads CASSAGAPGAYNEQFF. CDR3 coding DNA: TGTGCCAGCAGCGCGGGAGCCCCGGGCGCCTACAATGAGCAGTTCTTC.

This clonotype was recorded a few times. The CDR3 reads CSVHTQLAGKRNEQFF. CDR3 coding DNA: TGCAGTGTTCATACTCAACTAGCGGGAAAGAGGAATGAGCAGTTCTTC. The chain links TRBV20-1 to TRBJ2-1, with TRBD2 matching 10 bases. The CDR3 has 16 amino acids. Per the germline V gene, CDR1 is DFQATT and CDR2 is SNEGSKA (reference sequence). V lost 7 bases to trimming and J lost 7 bases; unmatched junction nucleotides: 16.

The chain carries TRBV6-5 and TRBJ2-5, with D unclear. There are 15 residues in the CDR3. Germline V lookup: CDR1 MNHEY, CDR2 SVGAGI. The ends were cut back, 0 bases at V and 1 base at J, with 9 bases in the middle. This CDR3 is CASSYSRSSQETQYF. DNA for the CDR3: TGTGCCAGCAGTTACTCGAGGTCCTCCCAAGAGACCCAGTACTTC.

This clonotype came up a few times. The V call is TRBV5-1, the J call TRBJ2-3; 8 bases are shared with TRBD2. The CDR3 has 15 residues. Germline V gene data show CDR1 as SGHRS and CDR2 as YFSETQ. With V trimmed by 0 bases and J by 5 bases, 5 bases remained unmatched. CDR3: CASSLGAGDGDTQYF. The CDR3, as DNA: TGCGCCAGCAGCTTGGGAGCGGGAGATGGAGATACGCAGTATTTT.

This clonotype was found a few times. The V and J genes are TRBV14 and TRBJ1-1; a weak D match, TRBD1 (5 bases). The CDR3 is 13 residues long. V was shortened by 3 bases and J by 1 base, with 6 bases between the two germline ends. Germline values: CDR1 SGHDN, CDR2 FVKESK. CDR3 loop: CASSHTGNTEAFF. DNA of the CDR3: TGTGCCAGCAGCCACACAGGGAACACTGAAGCTTTCTTT.

The V gene is TRBV7-2, the J gene TRBJ2-7; TRBD2 aligns across 7 bases. V lost 2 bases and J lost 2; bases outside the gene matches: 3. Germline V gives CDR1 SGHTA, CDR2 FQGNSA. The CDR3 length is 14 residues. CDR3 nucleotide sequence: TGTGCCAGCAGCTTAACTGCGGGAGCCTACGAGCAGTACTTC. Translated: CASSLTAGAYEQYF.

The CDR3 sequence is CASSQDRDRGDEQFF. As DNA, the CDR3 is TGTGCCAGCAGCCAAGACCGGGACAGGGGCGATGAGCAGTTCTTC. The chain carries TRBV7-9 and TRBJ2-1, with 10 bases that match TRBD1. Germline V CDR1 and CDR2: SEHNR, FQNEAQ (reference sequence). CDR3 length equals 15 residues. The V gene end was trimmed by 5 bases and the J gene end by 8 bases; junction bases not matched to a gene: 9.

This clonotype has a handful of counts. This chain connects TRBV6-5 to TRBJ1-1; possible D gene TRBD1, 5 bases. This CDR3 has 15 amino acids. With 6 bases removed from V and 4 bases from J, the gap between germline ends came to 18 bases. The germline V gene has CDR1 MNHEY and CDR2 SVGAGI. This CDR3 reads CASRYLPGESTEAFF. CDR3 in DNA: TGTGCCAGCAGGTACCTCCCGGGGGAGAGCACTGAAGCTTTCTTT.

This sequence joins TRBV20-1 and TRBJ2-1; D unresolved. V lost 5 bases, J lost 2 bases, and 10 bases lay in between. The CDR3 has 13 amino acids. The germline gives CDR1 DFQATT, CDR2 SNEGSKA (reference sequence). The CDR3 nucleotides are TGCAGTGCTTTGACCCGACCCTACAATGAGCAGTTCTTC. Protein: CSALTRPYNEQFF.

The sample holds a few counts of this clonotype. The chain uses TRBV10-3 and TRBJ1-1, with D unresolved. V was cut by 3 bases and J by 4 bases, with 6 bases left in between. The CDR3 totals 12 residues. The germline gives CDR1 ENHRY, CDR2 SYGVKD. The CDR3 spells CAISDDGTEAFF. CDR3 DNA sequence: TGTGCCATCAGTGATGATGGCACTGAAGCTTTCTTT.

This clonotype showed up just a few times. V and J are TRBV20-1 and TRBJ2-3; a weak D match, TRBD1 (5 bases). The CDR3 loop spans 12 amino acids. Per the germline V gene, CDR1 is DFQATT and CDR2 is SNEGSKA (reference sequence). V dropped 8 bases and J dropped 4 bases, with 13 bases sitting between them. In DNA, the CDR3 is TGCAGTCGATTAGGGGTTTCAGATACGCAGTATTTT. Protein: CSRLGVSDTQYF.

This clonotype was observed a few times. The rearrangement uses TRBV5-1 and TRBJ2-2, with 9 bases lining up with TRBD1. The V gene end was trimmed by 4 bases and the J gene end by 7 bases; junction bases not matched to a gene: 11. Germline V gives CDR1 SGHRS, CDR2 YFSETQ. The CDR3 spans 16 residues. CDR3 sequence reads: CASSQGTGISDGELFF. CDR3 in DNA: TGCGCCAGCAGCCAGGGGACAGGGATTAGTGACGGGGAGCTGTTTTTT.

This clonotype was seen a few times. The chain links TRBV5-1 to TRBJ1-1, with a tentative D call TRBD1 (6 bases). The germline gives CDR1 SGHRS, CDR2 YFSETQ. Trimming left V 4 bases short and J 2 bases short, with 18 bases between. The CDR3 contains 16 residues. The CDR3 loop reads CASSRPTGTLNTEAFF. CDR3 in DNA: TGCGCCAGCAGCCGCCCTACAGGGACCCTAAACACTGAAGCTTTCTTT.

This clonotype came up a few times. This chain joins TRBV11-2 and TRBJ2-7, with a possible D match to TRBD1 (6 bases). Germline V gives CDR1 SGHAT, CDR2 FQNNGV. Between the trimmed V and J ends, which lost 1 base and 3 bases, there was a span of 13 bases. This CDR3 is built from 15 residues. The CDR3 nucleotides read TGTGCCAGCAGCTTAGGGGCAGGGGCTAACTACGAGCAGTACTTC. The encoded protein is CASSLGAGANYEQYF.

This sequence joins TRBV20-1 and TRBJ2-4, with 11 bases identical to TRBD2. J lost 8 bases, V lost 6 bases, and 6 bases had no gene match. CDR1 is DFQATT, CDR2 SNEGSKA, per germline (reference sequence). The CDR3 covers 13 residues. In DNA form, the CDR3 reads TGCAGTGCCGAGACTAGCGGGACGGACATTCAGTACTTC. Its translation: CSAETSGTDIQYF.

This clonotype came up a few times. The chain recombines TRBV5-1 with TRBJ2-7; weak D call: TRBD1 (5 bases). The ends were cut back, 4 bases at V and 5 bases at J, with 16 bases in the middle. Germline CDR1 SGHRS, CDR2 YFSETQ. The CDR3 contains 14 residues. CDR3 coding DNA: TGCGCCAGCAGCACCCAGGGCCCGTTCCACGAGCAGTACTTC. This encodes CASSTQGPFHEQYF.

This clonotype was picked up a small number of times. The V gene is TRBV12-3 or TRBV12-4, the J gene TRBJ2-1; 10 bases map to TRBD2. The length of the CDR3 is 14 residues. The ends lost 6 bases at V and 8 bases at J; junction bases unmatched: 7. CDR3 region: CASREAGGEYEQFF. Written as DNA, the CDR3 is TGTGCCAGCAGGGAAGCGGGAGGGGAATATGAGCAGTTCTTC.

The CDR3 sequence: CSVGGGSRAYNEQFF. The CDR3 DNA reads as TGCAGCGTTGGGGGCGGGAGCCGTGCCTACAATGAGCAGTTCTTC. The chain carries TRBV29-1 and TRBJ2-1; 7 nucleotides match TRBD2. The CDR3 contains 15 residues. The germline V gene has CDR1 SQVTM and CDR2 ANQGSEA. Germline trimming cut 4 bases from V and 2 bases from J; bases unmatched to any gene: 8.

The V call is TRBV11-2, the J call TRBJ2-1, with 10 bases lining up with TRBD2. V shed 0 bases and J 5 bases; nucleotides not matched to a gene: 4. CDR3 length equals 16 residues. Germline V lookup: CDR1 SGHAT, CDR2 FQNNGV. The CDR3 DNA is TGTGCCAGCAGCTTAGAAACTAGCGGGGCCAACAATGAGCAGTTCTTC. Amino acids: CASSLETSGANNEQFF.

The chain links TRBV7-2 to TRBJ2-1, with D possibly matching TRBD1 (6 bases). The CDR3 sequence is 15 residues long. Trimming took 5 bases from V and 5 from J, leaving 16 bases between them. Per the germline V gene, CDR1 is SGHTA and CDR2 is FQGNSA. For the CDR3, the DNA is TGTGCCAGCAGCCCATCCCGGGACACCAACAATGAGCAGTTCTTC. Protein product: CASSPSRDTNNEQFF.

J is TRBJ1-2 and V is TRBV9; weak D call: TRBD1 (5 bases). This CDR3 region has 15 residues. Germline assignment: CDR1 SGDLS and CDR2 YYNGEE. Trimming removed 0 bases at V and 5 bases at J, with 14 bases between. The DNA for the CDR3 is TGTGCCAGCAGCGTAGCGGGGGGATTGGAGTATGGCTACACCTTC. Protein: CASSVAGGLEYGYTF.

The genes are TRBV5-6 and TRBJ2-6; no reliable D call. The CDR3 runs 16 residues. Looked up from germline, CDR1 is SGHDT and CDR2 is YYEEEE. Trimming took off 4 bases at V and 0 bases at J, with 11 bases between the two ends. The CDR3 region is CASSEGPGSGANVLTF. The CDR3 DNA reads TGTGCCAGCAGCGAAGGTCCGGGCTCTGGGGCCAACGTCCTGACTTTC.

This clonotype was counted only a few times. The chain employs TRBV20-1 and TRBJ1-2; 7 bases fit TRBD1. Trimming removed 6 bases from V and 4 bases from J; junction bases left unmatched: 8. Germline CDR1 reads DFQATT; CDR2 reads SNEGSKA (reference sequence). This CDR3 has 13 amino acids. The CDR3: CSAVPGQSYGYTF. Written as DNA, the CDR3 is TGCAGTGCGGTGCCGGGACAGTCCTATGGCTACACCTTC.

The chain carries TRBV20-1 and TRBJ2-2; D may correspond to TRBD1 or TRBD2 (5 bases each). V lost 5 bases to trimming and J lost 11 bases, with 12 bases between them. The V gene's germline CDR1 is DFQATT and CDR2 SNEGSKA (reference sequence). The CDR3 has 11 residues. CDR3 loop: CSAPLGVELFF. DNA of the CDR3: TGCAGTGCTCCCCTGGGGGTAGAGCTGTTTTTT.